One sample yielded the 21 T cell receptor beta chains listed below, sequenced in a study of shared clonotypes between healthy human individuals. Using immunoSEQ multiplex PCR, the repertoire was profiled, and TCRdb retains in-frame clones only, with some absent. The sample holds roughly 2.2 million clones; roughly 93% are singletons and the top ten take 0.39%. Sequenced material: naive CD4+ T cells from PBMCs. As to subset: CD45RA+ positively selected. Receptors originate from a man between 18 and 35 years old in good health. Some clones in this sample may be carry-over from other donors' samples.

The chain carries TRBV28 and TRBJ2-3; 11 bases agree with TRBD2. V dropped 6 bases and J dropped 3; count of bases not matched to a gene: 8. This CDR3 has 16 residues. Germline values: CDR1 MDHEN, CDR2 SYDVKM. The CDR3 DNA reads TGTGCCAGCAGAACTCTAGCGGGAGGAAAAACAGATACGCAGTATTTT. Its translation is CASRTLAGGKTDTQYF.

In DNA form, the CDR3 reads TGTGCAAGCGACTCCAGGACGGAGCAGTACTTC. Its protein is CASDSRTEQYF. The V and J genes are TRBV2 and TRBJ2-7, with D hard to call. The germline gives CDR1 SNHLY, CDR2 FYNNEI. CDR3 length: 11 residues.

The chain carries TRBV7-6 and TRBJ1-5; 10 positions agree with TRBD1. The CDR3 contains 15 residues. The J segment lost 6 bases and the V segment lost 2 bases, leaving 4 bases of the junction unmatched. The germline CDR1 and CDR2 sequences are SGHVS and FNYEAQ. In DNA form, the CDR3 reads TGTGCCAGCAGCTTAACGGACAGGGGGGGTCAGCCCCAGCATTTT. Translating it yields CASSLTDRGGQPQHF. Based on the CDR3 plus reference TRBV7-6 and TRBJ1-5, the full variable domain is GAGVSQSPRYKVTKRGQDVALRCDPISGHVSLYWYRQALGQGPEFLTYFNYEAQQDKSGLPNDRFSAERPEGSISTLTIQRTEQRDSAMYRCASSLTDRGGQPQHFGDGTRLSIL.

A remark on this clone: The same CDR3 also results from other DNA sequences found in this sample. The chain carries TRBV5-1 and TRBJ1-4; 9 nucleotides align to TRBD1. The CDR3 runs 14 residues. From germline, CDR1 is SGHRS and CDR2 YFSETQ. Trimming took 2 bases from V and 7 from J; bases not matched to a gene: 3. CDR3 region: CASSFTGGVEKLFF. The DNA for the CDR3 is TGCGCCAGCAGCTTCACAGGGGGCGTTGAAAAACTGTTTTTT.

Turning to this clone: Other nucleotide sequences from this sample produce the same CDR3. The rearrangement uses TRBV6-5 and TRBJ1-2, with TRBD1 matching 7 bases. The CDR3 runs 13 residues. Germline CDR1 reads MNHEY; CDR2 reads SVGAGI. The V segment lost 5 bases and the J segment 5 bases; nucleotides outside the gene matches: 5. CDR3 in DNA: TGTGCCAGCAGTAGGGACAGCCTTTATGGCTACACCTTC. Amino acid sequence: CASSRDSLYGYTF.

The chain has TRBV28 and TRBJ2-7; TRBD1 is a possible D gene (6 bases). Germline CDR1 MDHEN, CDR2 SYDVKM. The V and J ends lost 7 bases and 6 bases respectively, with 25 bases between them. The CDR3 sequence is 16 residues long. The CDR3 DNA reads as TGTGCCAGCACCCTCCGACCGGTCTCAGGGGTGGGCGAGCAGTACTTC. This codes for CASTLRPVSGVGEQYF.

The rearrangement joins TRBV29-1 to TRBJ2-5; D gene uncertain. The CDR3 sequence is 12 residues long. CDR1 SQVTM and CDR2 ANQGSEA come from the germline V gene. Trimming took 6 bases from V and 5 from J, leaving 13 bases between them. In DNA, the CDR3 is TGCAGCGTCGCGGCGCGCCCGGAGACCCAGTACTTC. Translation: CSVAARPETQYF.

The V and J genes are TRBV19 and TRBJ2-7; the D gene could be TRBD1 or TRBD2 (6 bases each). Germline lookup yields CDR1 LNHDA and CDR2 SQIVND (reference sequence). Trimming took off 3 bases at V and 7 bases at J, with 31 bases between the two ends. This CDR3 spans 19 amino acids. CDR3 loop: CASSIFDVFRGRASQEQYF. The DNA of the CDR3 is TGTGCCAGTAGTATCTTTGATGTTTTTCGGGGGCGGGCCAGTCAAGAGCAGTACTTC.

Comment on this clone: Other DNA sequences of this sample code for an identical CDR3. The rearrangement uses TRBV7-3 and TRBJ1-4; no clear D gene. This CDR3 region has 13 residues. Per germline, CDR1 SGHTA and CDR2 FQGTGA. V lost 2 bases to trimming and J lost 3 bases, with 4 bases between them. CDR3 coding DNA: TGTGCCAGCAGCTTATCGCCTAATGAAAAACTGTTTTTT. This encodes CASSLSPNEKLFF.

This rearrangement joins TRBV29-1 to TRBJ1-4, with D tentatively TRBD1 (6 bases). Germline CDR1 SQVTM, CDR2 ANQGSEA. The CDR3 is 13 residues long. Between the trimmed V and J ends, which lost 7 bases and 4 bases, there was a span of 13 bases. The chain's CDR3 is CSARGAGNEKLFF. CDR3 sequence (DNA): TGCAGCGCACGGGGGGCTGGTAATGAAAAACTGTTTTTT.

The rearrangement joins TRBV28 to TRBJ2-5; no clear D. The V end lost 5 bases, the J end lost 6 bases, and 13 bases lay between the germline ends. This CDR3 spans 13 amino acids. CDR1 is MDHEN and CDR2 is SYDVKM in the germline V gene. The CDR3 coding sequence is TGTGCCAGCAGTCCCCCCCACCTGAAGACCCAGTACTTC. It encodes CASSPPHLKTQYF.

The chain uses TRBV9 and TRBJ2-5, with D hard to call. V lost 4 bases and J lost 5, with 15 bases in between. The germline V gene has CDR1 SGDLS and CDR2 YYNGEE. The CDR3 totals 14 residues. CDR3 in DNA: TGTGCCAGCAGCCCCAGACCCGAAAGGGAGACCCAGTACTTC. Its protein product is CASSPRPERETQYF.

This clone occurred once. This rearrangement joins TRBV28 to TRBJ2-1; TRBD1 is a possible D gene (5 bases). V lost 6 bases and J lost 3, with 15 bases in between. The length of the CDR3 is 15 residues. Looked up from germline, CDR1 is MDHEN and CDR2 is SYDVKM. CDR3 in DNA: TGTGCCAGCAGCCAGGGTCGTCCGATCTACAATGAGCAGTTCTTC. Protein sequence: CASSQGRPIYNEQFF. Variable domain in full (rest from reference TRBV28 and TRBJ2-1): DVKVTQSSRYLVKRTGEKVFLECVQDMDHENMFWYRQDPGLGLRLIYFSYDVKMKEKGDIPEGYSVSREKKERFSLILESASTNQTSMYLCASSQGRPIYNEQFFGPGTRLTVL.

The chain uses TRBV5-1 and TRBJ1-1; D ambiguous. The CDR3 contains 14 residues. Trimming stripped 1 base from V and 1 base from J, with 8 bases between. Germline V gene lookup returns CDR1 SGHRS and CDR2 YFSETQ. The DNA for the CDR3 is TGCGCCAGCAGCTTGAGTGGGGAGAACACTGAAGCTTTCTTT. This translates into CASSLSGENTEAFF.

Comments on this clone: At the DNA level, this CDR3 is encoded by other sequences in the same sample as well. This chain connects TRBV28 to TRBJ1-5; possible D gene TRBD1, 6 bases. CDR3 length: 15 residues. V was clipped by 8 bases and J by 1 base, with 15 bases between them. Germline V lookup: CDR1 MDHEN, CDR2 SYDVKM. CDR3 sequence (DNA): TGTGCCAGCTCGAGGGGGGGTAACAGCAATCAGCCCCAGCATTTT. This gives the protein CASSRGGNSNQPQHF.

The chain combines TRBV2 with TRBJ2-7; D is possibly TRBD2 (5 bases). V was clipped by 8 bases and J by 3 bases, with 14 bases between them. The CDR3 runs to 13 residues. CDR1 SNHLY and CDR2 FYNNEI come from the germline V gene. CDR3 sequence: CASLRESGYEQYF. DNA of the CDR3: TGTGCCAGCCTTAGGGAGTCGGGCTACGAGCAGTACTTC.

The CDR3 region has the DNA TGTGCCAGCATCCCCCGAGCGGCCGCCGAAAAACTGTTTTTT. Protein product: CASIPRAAAEKLFF. The V and J genes are TRBV27 and TRBJ1-4; D unresolved. Trimming cost V 7 bases and J 8 bases, with 17 bases left between them. The CDR3 is made up of 14 amino acids. Germline V lookup: CDR1 MNHEY, CDR2 SMNVEV (reference sequence). The full variable domain, rest sourced from reference TRBV27 and TRBJ1-4, is EAQVTQNPRYLITVTGKKLTVTCSQNMNHEYMSWYRQDPGLGLRQIYYSMNVEVTDKGDVPEGYKVSRKEKRNFPLILESPSPNQTSLYFCASIPRAAAEKLFFGSGTQLSVL.

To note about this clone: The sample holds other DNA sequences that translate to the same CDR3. CDR3 in DNA: TGTGCCAGCAGCTTTTCCAGCTACGAGCAGTACTTC. Residues: CASSFSSYEQYF. The rearrangement links TRBV7-9 to TRBJ2-7, with D unresolved. Germline V gene sequence: CDR1 SEHNR, CDR2 FQNEAQ (reference sequence). The CDR3 loop spans 12 amino acids. The germline V and J ends were trimmed by 3 bases and 3 bases, with 6 bases remaining between them.

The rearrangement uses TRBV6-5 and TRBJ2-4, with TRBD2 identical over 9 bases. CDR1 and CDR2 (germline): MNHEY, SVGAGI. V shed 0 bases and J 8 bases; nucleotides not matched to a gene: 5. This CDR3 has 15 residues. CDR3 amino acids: CASSYSGTSRHIQYF. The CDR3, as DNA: TGTGCCAGCAGTTACTCGGGGACTAGCAGGCACATTCAGTACTTC.

CDR3 sequence: CASSPTRGGRMTDTQYF. The CDR3 DNA reads TGTGCCAGCAGCCCGACCAGGGGCGGGAGAATGACAGATACGCAGTATTTT. V gene TRBV9 combines with J gene TRBJ2-3; D is possibly TRBD2 (7 bases). The CDR3 loop spans 17 amino acids. Germline CDR1 and CDR2: SGDLS and YYNGEE. V was clipped by 4 bases and J by 3 bases, with 21 bases between them. The variable domain in full, completed from reference TRBV9 and TRBJ2-3, reads DSGVTQTPKHLITATGQRVTLRCSPRSGDLSVYWYQQSLDQGLQFLIQYYNGEERAKGNILERFSAQQFPDLHSELNLSSLELGDSALYFCASSPTRGGRMTDTQYFGPGTRLTVL.

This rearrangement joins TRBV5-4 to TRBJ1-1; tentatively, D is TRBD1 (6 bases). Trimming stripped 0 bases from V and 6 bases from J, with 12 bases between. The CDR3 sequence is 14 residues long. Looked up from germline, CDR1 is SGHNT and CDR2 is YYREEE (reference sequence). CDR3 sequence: CASSLEQGRSEAFF. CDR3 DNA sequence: TGTGCCAGCAGCTTGGAACAGGGACGATCTGAAGCTTTCTTT.